What follows are 18 T cell receptor beta chains derived from one specimen sequenced in a study of blood T cells in healthy people across ages. The second PCR ran roughly 6 to 11 cycles with a sample-barcoded 5' primer and J-beta primers. Using its own MiXCR run on the 5' RACE reads, TCRdb lists one record per CDR3 protein. This table holds hundreds of thousands of distinct CDR3 sequences, roughly 50% found once. Sequencing input: blood. Receptors originate from a man aged 25-45 years in good health.

A remark on this clonotype: This may come from a read error, since a much larger clone is one base off. The rearrangement links TRBV7-2 to TRBJ2-1; 11 bases map to TRBD2. The J call may be in error: the DNA end matches TRBJ2-7 better. CDR1 and CDR2 (germline): SGHTA, FQGNSA. CDR3 length: 15 residues. This CDR3 is CASSPRLAGNNEQYF. CDR3 bases: TGTGCCAGCAGCCCCCGACTAGCGGGGAACAATGAGCAGTACTTC.

This clonotype was seen ten or more times. The CDR3 here is CASTSGGPGRFF. CDR3 sequence (DNA): TGTGCCAGCACTAGCGGGGGGCCGGGGAGGTTCTTC. The J gene is TRBJ2-1, the V gene TRBV2; TRBD2 matches at 11 bases. Germline V CDR1 and CDR2: SNHLY, FYNNEI. This CDR3 spans 12 amino acids. With V trimmed by 7 bases and J by 15 bases, 8 bases remained unmatched.

Remarks on this clonotype: One end of the junction fails to match germline, which may point to a read error. The chain employs TRBV9 and TRBJ1-2, with D maybe TRBD1 (6 bases). The CDR3 sequence is 14 residues long. The germline V gene has CDR1 SGDLS and CDR2 YYNGEE. The CDR3: CAGSAGQRVYGYTF. CDR3 in DNA: TGTGCCGGCAGCGCAGGACAGCGGGTCTATGGCTACACCTTC.

The chain uses TRBV7-6 and TRBJ2-7; 14 nucleotides match TRBD2. TRBJ2-5 matches the DNA end more closely, so the J call is doubtful. This CDR3 spans 18 amino acids. From germline, CDR1 is SGHVS and CDR2 FNYEAQ. The CDR3 protein is CASSLRVATSGGAETQYF. CDR3 coding DNA: TGTGCCAGCAGCTTACGGGTAGCGACTAGCGGGGGGGCGGAGACCCAGTACTTC.

This clonotype occurred once. The chain joins TRBV6-2 or TRBV6-3 to TRBJ2-1; a weak D match, TRBD2 (6 bases). The CDR3 loop spans 15 amino acids. Germline-derived CDR1 and CDR2 are MNHEY and SVGEGT. Trimming took off 1 base at V and 5 bases at J, with 12 bases between the two ends. The CDR3 DNA sequence: TGTGCCAGCAGTTACTTATTAGCGGCCAACAATGAGCAGTTCTTC. Protein sequence: CASSYLLAANNEQFF.

This clonotype was detected only a few times. The chain recombines TRBV6-1 with TRBJ2-3, with D maybe TRBD2 (6 bases). The V end lost 8 bases, the J end lost 1 base, and 10 bases lay between the germline ends. This CDR3 has 13 amino acids. Germline V lookup: CDR1 MNHNS, CDR2 SASEGT. The CDR3 DNA reads TGTGCCAGCTGGCCTAGCGGCACAGATACGCAGTATTTT. It is translated as CASWPSGTDTQYF.

The genes are TRBV10-3 and TRBJ2-7; the match to TRBD1 covers 9 bases. Germline-derived CDR1 and CDR2 are ENHRY and SYGVKD. V gave up 8 bases and J gave up 4 bases; unmatched junction bases: 9. This CDR3 is 14 amino acids long. This chain's CDR3 is CAIGNPGQGYEQYF. The CDR3 coding sequence is TGTGCCATCGGGAACCCGGGACAGGGATACGAGCAGTACTTC.

J is TRBJ1-2 and V is TRBV20-1, with D possibly matching TRBD1 (6 bases). The CDR3 loop spans 14 amino acids. Trimming shortened V by 0 bases and J by 0 bases, and 8 bases separated the two germline ends. Per germline, CDR1 DFQATT and CDR2 SNEGSKA (reference sequence). The CDR3: CSARDTGPNYGYTF. In DNA, the CDR3 is TGCAGTGCTAGAGATACAGGGCCTAACTATGGCTACACCTTC.

The chain joins TRBV10-3 to TRBJ2-3; 7 bases are a match to TRBD1. Per the germline V gene, CDR1 is ENHRY and CDR2 is SYGVKD. The CDR3 is 15 amino acids. V shed 11 bases, J shed 4 bases, and the junction held 15 bases outside the gene matches. CDR3 sequence reads: CASQATGVKADTQYF. The CDR3, as DNA: TGTGCCTCGCAAGCTACAGGGGTCAAGGCAGATACGCAGTATTTT.

The V call is TRBV6-6, the J call TRBJ2-1, with 8 bases fitting TRBD2. The germline CDR1 and CDR2 sequences are MNHNY and SVGAGI (reference sequence). The CDR3 loop spans 14 amino acids. The J segment lost 6 bases and the V segment lost 11 bases, leaving 12 bases of the junction unmatched. The CDR3: CAGQTGTRSNEQFF. In DNA, the CDR3 is TGTGCCGGGCAAACCGGGACTAGAAGCAATGAGCAGTTCTTC.

The rearrangement links TRBV27 to TRBJ2-5; D may be TRBD1 (6 bases). The CDR3 sequence is 14 residues long. Between the trimmed V and J ends, which lost 8 bases and 11 bases, there was a span of 24 bases. The germline V gene has CDR1 MNHEY and CDR2 SMNVEV (reference sequence). CDR3 protein: CASANAARGIKQYF. The CDR3 bases are TGTGCCAGCGCCAATGCCGCGAGGGGGATCAAGCAGTACTTC.

The chain is built from TRBV12-3 or TRBV12-4 and TRBJ2-5, with D possibly TRBD1 on 5 matching bases. The CDR3 sequence is 14 residues long. V dropped 5 bases and J dropped 7 bases, with 17 bases sitting between them. The CDR3 DNA reads TGTGCCAGCAGTCTAGGGGATACCGTGGGGACCCAGTACTTC. This translates into CASSLGDTVGTQYF.

The chain is built from TRBV12-3 or TRBV12-4 and TRBJ2-7, with D maybe TRBD2 (5 bases). V was trimmed by 5 bases and J by 7 bases, leaving 12 bases between them. This CDR3 is 12 amino acids long. CDR3 in amino acids: CASSRGMGEQYF. The CDR3 DNA follows: TGTGCCAGCAGTCGAGGGATGGGGGAGCAGTACTTC.

The V and J genes are TRBV5-1 and TRBJ2-5; tentatively, D is TRBD1 (5 bases). The tail of the sequence fits TRBJ2-7 better, so the J call may be wrong. Germline V gene lookup returns CDR1 SGHRS and CDR2 YFSETQ. This CDR3 is built from 15 residues. The CDR3 DNA sequence: TGCGCCAGCAGCTTGGCCCCCAGGGTACCTTACGAGCAGTACTTC. As protein: CASSLAPRVPYEQYF.

The chain employs TRBV7-8 and TRBJ2-3; 8 bases are a match to TRBD2. V lost 6 bases and J lost 3; bases outside the gene matches: 14. Germline CDR1 is SGHVS and CDR2 is FQNEAQ. The CDR3 is 17 residues long. The CDR3 DNA sequence: TGTGCCAGCAGTTCCCCCCAGACTAGCGTAACGACAGATACGCAGTATTTT. This gives the protein CASSSPQTSVTTDTQYF.

The rearrangement uses TRBV7-9 and TRBJ2-7; the D gene is possibly TRBD2 (5 bases). The CDR3 sequence is 17 residues long. V dropped 5 bases and J dropped 7 bases, with 27 bases sitting between them. Germline V gives CDR1 SEHNR, CDR2 FQNEAQ (reference sequence). In DNA, the CDR3 is TGTGCCAGCAGCCCCCTAATCACGGCTAGCTCCTACAATGAGCAGTACTTC. It specifies CASSPLITASSYNEQYF.

The chain employs TRBV27 and TRBJ2-1; D is perhaps TRBD1 (6 bases). Deletions cut 3 bases from V and 1 base from J, with 13 bases between. CDR3 length: 16 residues. Germline V lookup: CDR1 MNHEY, CDR2 SMNVEV (reference sequence). The CDR3 coding sequence is TGTGCCAGCAGTTTGACCGGGACATGGTCCTACAATGAGCAGTTCTTC. This gives the protein CASSLTGTWSYNEQFF.

This clonotype was seen a few times. The rearrangement links TRBV4-1 to TRBJ2-1; the D call may be TRBD1 or TRBD2 (6 bases each). Trimming cost V 6 bases and J 10 bases, with 13 bases left between them. The CDR3 is 12 residues long. Germline assignment: CDR1 MGHRA and CDR2 YSYEKL. The CDR3 sequence: CASRPSGGEQFF. CDR3 nucleotide sequence: TGCGCCAGCAGACCTTCCGGGGGCGAGCAGTTCTTC.